This TCR beta chain was captured in a study of CD8 T cells in Susac syndrome. Sequencing of TCR beta covered CD8+ and CD4+ T cells obtained from blood. The CDR3 consists of 16 residues. V was clipped by 3 bases and J by 3 bases; unmatched bases: 9. The germline V gene encodes CDR1 MNHEY and CDR2 SMNVEV (reference sequence). This clonotype has only one observation. cDNA came from around 0.5 to 1 ug RNA primed by random hexamers. TCRdb re-called the immunoSEQ multiplex PCR reads with MiXCR, one entry per CDR3 protein. The data hold about 69,000 distinct CDR3 sequences, with 95% observed a single time. The genes are TRBV27 and TRBJ2-7; TRBD1 agrees at 9 bases. Source material: CD8+ T cells from PBMCs. This TCR was recovered from a human donor in good health. The CDR3 bases are TGTGCCAGCAGTTTTTCCTCCGGACAGGGGTTCTACGAGCAGTACTTC. Its protein product is CASSFSSGQGFYEQYF.